Listed below are T cell receptor beta chains from one sample, sequenced in a study of control samples from healthy donors and cancer patients. Clones were sequenced by immunoSEQ multiplex PCR, and TCRdb holds only the in-frame ones, with some missing. Of over 150,000 clones detected, 80% to 95% appear once; the ten largest clones hold roughly 1.5%. Sample: blood. All receptors come from a man between 18 and 29 years old in good health. The CDR3 runs from the conserved cysteine through the conserved F or W. A D gene is named only where the DNA matches it firmly. Size is stated for part of the rows, as once, few or many counts, or as a class when the clone is expanded.

v_call	d_call	j_call	clone_size	cdr3_aa	cdr3_nt
TRBV2	TRBD2	TRBJ2-3	-	CASTLAGGSDTQYF	TGTGCCAGCACCTTAGCGGGGGGGTCAGATACGCAGTATTTT
TRBV28	-	TRBJ2-1	once	CASTGGVLVQFF	TGTGCCAGCACCGGGGGAGTCCTAGTGCAGTTCTTC
TRBV2	TRBD1	TRBJ1-4	-	CASSVGTGDEKLFF	TGTGCCAGCAGTGTAGGGACAGGGGACGAAAAACTGTTTTTT
TRBV5-1	TRBD1	TRBJ2-7	-	CASSLAGGSYEQYF	TGCGCCAGCAGCTTGGCAGGGGGCAGCTACGAGCAGTACTTC
TRBV5-1	-	TRBJ2-5	-	CASSFGLTQLETQYF	TGCGCCAGCAGCTTCGGTCTAACCCAACTGGAGACCCAGTACTTC
TRBV6-5	-	TRBJ2-4	-	CASSLGSSAKNIQHF	TGTGCCAGCAGTTTGGGATCCTCAGCCAAAAACATTCAGCACTTC
TRBV6-4	TRBD1	TRBJ2-2	-	CASSPSHGQGITGELFF	TGTGCCAGCAGTCCTTCGCATGGACAGGGAATCACCGGGGAGCTGTTTTTT
TRBV5-1	TRBD1	TRBJ2-7	-	CASSSNPGQGALGQYF	TGCGCCAGCAGCTCCAACCCGGGACAGGGGGCCCTAGGGCAGTACTTC
TRBV6-1	-	TRBJ1-5	-	CASSEGAGVRQPQHF	TGTGCCAGCAGTGAAGGGGCGGGGGTCAGACAGCCCCAGCATTTT
TRBV2	-	TRBJ1-4	-	CASEGRNEKLFF	TGTGCCAGCGAGGGGAGAAATGAAAAACTGTTTTTT
TRBV5-1	TRBD1	TRBJ2-7	-	CASSLKGTGAYEQYF	TGCGCCAGCAGCTTAAAAGGGACAGGGGCCTACGAGCAGTACTTC